This T cell receptor (beta chain) derives from a study of intratumoral heterogeneity in liver cancer. A note on the overall study: Across the full approximately 15-patient cohort, most patients were male and a median age of about 61 years was recorded. To examine intratumor heterogeneity, the study integrated RNA-seq, DNA sequencing, TCR-seq and SNP array data obtained from multiple regions of hepatocellular carcinoma specimens. Of the roughly 70 multiregional samples collected from 15 or so HCC patients in the overall cohort, roughly 52 were tumoral regions and roughly 20 were adjacent nontumoral regions.

The H label marked samples taken from distinct, geographically separated regions of the hepatocellular carcinoma nodule. All patients had early-stage hepatocellular carcinoma and received no therapy before surgical resection. Sampled areas lacked macroscopic evidence of necrosis or hemorrhage. Multiple regions from a couple of patients underwent TCR sequencing (ImmunoSeq). Frozen resection tissue samples were collected at a distance of at least 1 cm from each other. Genomic DNA was extracted from bulk tissue using the DNeasy blood and tissue kit. CDR3 length: 10 amino acids, cysteine to phenylalanine. Just CDR3 DNA is preserved here, 30 bases in frame from base 1. CDR1 and CDR2, looked up from the germline V gene (reference sequence), are GTSNPN and SVGIG. V sheds 1 base and J sheds 5 bases, leaving 1 base between their ends. Results the study describes overall, beyond this receptor: Overall T cell clonality did not differ significantly between tumor regions within either sequenced patient. The authors noted a relatively low number of patients and under-sampled tumor-infiltrating lymphocyte representation as limitations. TCR sequencing was reported to confirm the RNA-seq-based estimates of regional differences in tumor-infiltrating lymphocyte burden. Tumor region a in each sequenced patient had significantly more unique T-cell clonal expansions than region b.

This clone was found once. It has no known antigen specificity. No base qualities exist here, and no much larger clone lies one base off it. TCR beta chain CDR3 regions were sequenced from genomic DNA using the immunoSEQ assay. Primers annealing to V and J segments amplified rearranged VDJ segments. For the original study's pipeline: Clonality and richness metrics were computed with the ImmunoSeq Analyzer software. To find clones with differing abundance between regions, Fisher's exact test was applied together with a beta-binomial method for extra stringency. TCRdb obtained this table from immuneACCESS and retained in-frame rearrangements with V and J assigned. These tables miss some clones; where compared with another copy, unresolved V genes account for less than half of the shortfall, and the remainder is unexplained. D and trimming come from the DNA, and the V and J calls and clone size come from that table. Within this sample are 5,000 to 8,000 clones, with approximately 64% of them counted one time only. The top ten hold 30% to 40% of the sample.

Sequenced material: tumor tissue, taken before any cancer treatment. The rearranged segments are TRBV30 and TRBJ2-3; no confident D gene assignment can be made. The clonotype was recovered from an older woman with hepatocellular carcinoma. The DNA sequence is as follows: TGTGCCTGGAGTGGAGATACGCAGTATTTT. Its protein product is CAWSGDTQYF. Beyond the CDR3, the reference TRBV30 and TRBJ2-3 genes provide the residues; the full variable domain reads: SQTIHQWPATLVQPVGSPLSLECTVEGTSNPNLYWYRQAAGRGLQLLFYSVGIGQISSEVPQNLSASRPQDRQFILSSKKLLLSDSGFYLCAWSGDTQYFGPGTRLTVL.